The clone carrying this T cell receptor (beta chain) has more than one count but fewer than ten. Using immunoSEQ multiplex PCR, the repertoire was profiled, and TCRdb retains in-frame clones only, with some absent. Altogether about 92,000 clones are present, 80% being singletons, with the ten largest covering nearly 9%. This record comes from a study of blood T cell repertoires in COVID-19. Sequencing was done on a sample of peripheral blood. This receptor was identified in a man aged 50 to 60 who had recovered from COVID-19.

CDR3 region: CASSSISGRTDTQYF. In DNA, the CDR3 is TGTGCCAGCAGCTCCATTAGCGGGCGCACAGATACGCAGTATTTT. The rearrangement uses TRBV11-2 and TRBJ2-3; 7 positions match TRBD2. Looked up from germline, CDR1 is SGHAT and CDR2 is FQNNGV. V shed 4 bases, J shed 1 base, and the junction held 5 bases outside the gene matches. This CDR3 is built from 15 residues. Full variable domain (missing parts from reference TRBV11-2 and TRBJ2-3): EAGVAQSPRYKIIEKRQSVAFWCNPISGHATLYWYQQILGQGPKLLIQFQNNGVVDDSQLPKDRFSAERLKGVDSTLKIQPAKLEDSAVYLCASSSISGRTDTQYFGPGTRLTVL.